A single sample is the source of the 20 T cell receptor beta chains below, sequenced in a study of blood T cell repertoires in COVID-19. TCRdb keeps only in-frame clones here, not all; method: immunoSEQ multiplex PCR. The table includes approximately 160,000 clones, 86% detected once. Specimen: peripheral blood. The receptors originated from a woman aged 70-85 years with acute or convalescent COVID-19.

The chain combines TRBV5-4 with TRBJ2-3, with TRBD2 identical over 8 bases. Germline CDR1 is SGHNT and CDR2 is YYREEE (reference sequence). The J segment lost 12 bases and the V segment lost 0 bases, leaving 6 bases of the junction unmatched. CDR3 size: 13 residues. In DNA form, the CDR3 reads TGTGCCAGCAGCTTGGCCGGACTAGCTACCCAGTATTTT. Translating it yields CASSLAGLATQYF.

The genes are TRBV6-5 and TRBJ1-6, with D possibly matching TRBD1 (5 bases). Germline CDR1 MNHEY, CDR2 SVGAGI. The CDR3 sequence is 15 residues long. V was pared by 3 bases and J by 10 bases, with 16 bases between. CDR3 bases: TGTGCCAGCAGTTATACCGGGCCGTGGGGCTCACCCCTCCACTTT. This codes for CASSYTGPWGSPLHF.

The CDR3 DNA reads as TGCAGTGCTAGTTTGGACTTATACTACGAGCAGTACTTC. Translated, it gives CSASLDLYYEQYF. This chain uses TRBV20-1 with TRBJ2-7, with a tentative D call TRBD2 (5 bases). The CDR3 extends over 13 amino acids. V lost 3 bases to trimming and J lost 3 bases, with 12 bases between them. Germline CDR1 DFQATT, CDR2 SNEGSKA (reference sequence).

V is TRBV24-1 and J is TRBJ1-2, with TRBD1 as a possible D gene (6 bases). CDR1 is KGHDR, CDR2 SFDVKD, per germline. The CDR3 spans 14 residues. V was pared by 4 bases and J by 7 bases, with 15 bases between. DNA of the CDR3: TGTGCCACCAGTGACCAGAACAGGGCTAGTGGCTACACCTTC. This sequence encodes CATSDQNRASGYTF.

V gene TRBV6-6 combines with J gene TRBJ2-1, with 12 bases identical to TRBD2. This CDR3 comprises 16 residues. The V and J ends lost 7 bases and 6 bases, in that order; junction bases with no gene match: 10. Per germline, CDR1 MNHNY and CDR2 SVGAGI (reference sequence). For the CDR3, the DNA is TGTGCCAGCATAACTTCACTAGCGGGAGGTGGCAATGAGCAGTTCTTC. Amino acid sequence: CASITSLAGGGNEQFF.

V and J are TRBV4-3 and TRBJ2-1, with TRBD2 as a possible D gene (5 bases). The CDR3 covers 14 residues. V shed 4 bases and J shed 7 bases, with 14 bases lying between them. Germline values: CDR1 LGHNA, CDR2 YSLEER. The CDR3 sequence is CASSPDSGLNEQFF. DNA of the CDR3: TGCGCCAGCAGCCCTGATTCGGGGTTGAATGAGCAGTTCTTC.

The chain combines TRBV28 with TRBJ2-2; tentatively, D is TRBD2 (6 bases). The CDR3 loop spans 18 amino acids. In germline, CDR1 is MDHEN, CDR2 SYDVKM. The V and J ends lost 1 base and 0 bases respectively, with 15 bases between them. The CDR3 DNA sequence: TGTGCCAGCAGTTTATTCGAATGGTCTAGCGCGAACACCGGGGAGCTGTTTTTT. It encodes CASSLFEWSSANTGELFF.

V usage is TRBV24-1 and J usage is TRBJ1-5; D call uncertain. Germline CDR1 is KGHDR and CDR2 is SFDVKD. The CDR3 sequence is 14 residues long. The V end lost 0 bases, the J end lost 4 bases, and 6 bases lay between the germline ends. CDR3 bases: TGTGCCACCAGTGATTTGACAGCTAATCAGCCCCAGCATTTT. This sequence encodes CATSDLTANQPQHF.

V and J are TRBV6-6 and TRBJ2-3; D is possibly TRBD2 (7 bases). V was clipped by 2 bases and J by 4 bases, with 16 bases between them. The CDR3 runs 16 residues. CDR1 and CDR2 (germline): MNHNY, SVGAGI (reference sequence). CDR3 in DNA: TGTGCCAGCAGTTACCCCGTGGGCGGGGGCTCAGATACGCAGTATTTT. It translates to CASSYPVGGGSDTQYF.

CDR3 DNA sequence: TGTGCCAGCAGCTTAGCCTTCGTGACTCAAGGGGGAGATGAGCAGTTCTTC. This encodes CASSLAFVTQGGDEQFF. The chain employs TRBV7-9 and TRBJ2-1; D perhaps matches TRBD1 (6 bases). V was cut by 0 bases and J by 8 bases, with 20 bases left in between. The CDR3 length is 17 residues. CDR1 and CDR2 (germline): SEHNR, FQNEAQ (reference sequence).

The chain combines TRBV4-1 with TRBJ1-4, with 9 bases aligning to TRBD1. Germline CDR1 reads MGHRA; CDR2 reads YSYEKL. The ends lost 2 bases at V and 7 bases at J; junction bases unmatched: 5. The CDR3 is 15 residues long. CDR3 sequence reads: CASSQNTGGGEKLFF. In DNA, the CDR3 is TGCGCCAGCAGCCAAAATACAGGGGGCGGTGAAAAACTGTTTTTT.

V usage is TRBV6-2 or TRBV6-3 and J usage is TRBJ1-6; 8 bases agree with TRBD1. J lost 5 bases, V lost 6 bases, and 6 bases had no gene match. The CDR3 runs to 15 residues. The germline V gene has CDR1 MNHEY and CDR2 SVGEGT. The CDR3: CASSPGQGNNSPLHF. The DNA of the CDR3 is TGTGCCAGCAGCCCTGGACAGGGTAATAATTCACCCCTCCACTTT.

The chain has TRBV18 and TRBJ1-2, with 7 nucleotides matching TRBD1. CDR3 length equals 15 residues. Germline V gene data show CDR1 as KGHSH and CDR2 as LQKENI. The junction had 14 bases not matched to a gene; V was cut back by 5 bases and J by 8 bases. In DNA form, the CDR3 reads TGTGCCAGCTCAATCCGGACAGGCGCCGATGGAGGCTACACCTTC. This translates into CASSIRTGADGGYTF.

There are a few counts of this clone. The V and J genes are TRBV27 and TRBJ2-1, with D maybe TRBD1 (6 bases). Between the trimmed V and J ends, which lost 3 bases and 7 bases, there was a span of 22 bases. This CDR3 spans 17 amino acids. Germline-derived CDR1 and CDR2 are MNHEY and SMNVEV (reference sequence). CDR3 nucleotides: TGTGCCAGCAGTTTGTCGGTAGATTGGCAGGGGCTAAATGAGCAGTTCTTC. Translating gives CASSLSVDWQGLNEQFF.

The chain links TRBV7-7 to TRBJ2-2; a weak D match, TRBD2 (6 bases). The CDR3 spans 16 residues. CDR1 and CDR2 (germline): SSHAT, FNYEAQ (reference sequence). Trimming left V 3 bases short and J 6 bases short, with 17 bases between. The CDR3 reads CASSFSYSSGAGELFF. CDR3 nucleotide sequence: TGTGCCAGCAGCTTCTCGTACTCTTCGGGGGCCGGGGAGCTGTTTTTT.

This rearrangement joins TRBV6-1 to TRBJ1-3; no reliable D call. CDR3 length: 16 amino acids. The germline V gene encodes CDR1 MNHNS and CDR2 SASEGT. The germline V and J ends were trimmed by 0 bases and 1 base, with 10 bases remaining between them. The DNA of the CDR3 is TGTGCCAGCAGTGAAGCACCCCAGACTTCTGGAAACACCATATATTTT. Encoded protein: CASSEAPQTSGNTIYF.

The chain links TRBV11-3 to TRBJ1-1; D not resolved. Trimming stripped 3 bases from V and 10 bases from J, with 12 bases between. This CDR3 is built from 12 residues. The germline CDR1 and CDR2 sequences are SGHNT and YENEEA. CDR3 nucleotide sequence: TGTGCCAGCAGCTTGTGGTCAGATCGAGCTTTCTTT. It encodes CASSLWSDRAFF. Filled out from reference TRBV11-3 and TRBJ1-1, the complete variable domain reads EAGVVQSPRYKIIEKKQPVAFWCNPISGHNTLYWYLQNLGQGPELLIRYENEEAVDDSQLPKDRFSAERLKGVDSTLKIQPAELGDSAVYLCASSLWSDRAFFGQGTRLTVV.

The CDR3 region is CASSLEGPNQPQHF. The CDR3 DNA sequence: TGTGCCAGCAGCTTAGAGGGGCCCAATCAGCCCCAGCATTTT. The chain has TRBV7-6 and TRBJ1-5, with D possibly TRBD1 on 5 matching bases. The CDR3 extends over 14 amino acids. Germline V gene sequence: CDR1 SGHVS, CDR2 FNYEAQ. The germline V and J ends were trimmed by 1 base and 3 bases, with 7 bases remaining between them.

The chain recombines TRBV11-2 with TRBJ1-1; D might be TRBD1 (5 bases). Trimming removed 0 bases from V and 4 bases from J, with 6 bases in between. This CDR3 spans 13 amino acids. Germline V gene lookup returns CDR1 SGHAT and CDR2 FQNNGV. CDR3: CASSLEGGTEAFF. The CDR3 region has the DNA TGTGCCAGCAGCTTAGAGGGGGGCACTGAAGCTTTCTTT.

The chain combines TRBV6-4 with TRBJ2-3; 12 bases fit TRBD2. The length of the CDR3 is 15 residues. Trimming at V came to 6 bases and at J to 5 bases, leaving 6 bases not matched to a gene. Germline V gene data show CDR1 as MRHNA and CDR2 as SNTAGT. The DNA for the CDR3 is TGTGCCAGCAGCCCTAGCGGGGGGGCCGGAGATACGCAGTATTTT. Translation gives CASSPSGGAGDTQYF.